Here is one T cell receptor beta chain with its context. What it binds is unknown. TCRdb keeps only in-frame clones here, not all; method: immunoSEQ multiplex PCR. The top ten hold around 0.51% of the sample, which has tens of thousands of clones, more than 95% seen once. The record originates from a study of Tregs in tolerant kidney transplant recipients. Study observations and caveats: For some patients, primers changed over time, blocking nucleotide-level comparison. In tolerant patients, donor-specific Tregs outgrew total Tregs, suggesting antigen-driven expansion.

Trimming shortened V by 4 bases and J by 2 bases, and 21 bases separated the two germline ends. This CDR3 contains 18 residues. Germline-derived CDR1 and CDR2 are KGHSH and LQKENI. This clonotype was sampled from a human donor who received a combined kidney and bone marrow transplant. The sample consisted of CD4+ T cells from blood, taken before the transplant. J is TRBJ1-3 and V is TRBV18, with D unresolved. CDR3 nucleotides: TGTGCCAGCTCACTACACCAACTAGACGACGGACCTGGAAACACCATATATTTT. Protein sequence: CASSLHQLDDGPGNTIYF.